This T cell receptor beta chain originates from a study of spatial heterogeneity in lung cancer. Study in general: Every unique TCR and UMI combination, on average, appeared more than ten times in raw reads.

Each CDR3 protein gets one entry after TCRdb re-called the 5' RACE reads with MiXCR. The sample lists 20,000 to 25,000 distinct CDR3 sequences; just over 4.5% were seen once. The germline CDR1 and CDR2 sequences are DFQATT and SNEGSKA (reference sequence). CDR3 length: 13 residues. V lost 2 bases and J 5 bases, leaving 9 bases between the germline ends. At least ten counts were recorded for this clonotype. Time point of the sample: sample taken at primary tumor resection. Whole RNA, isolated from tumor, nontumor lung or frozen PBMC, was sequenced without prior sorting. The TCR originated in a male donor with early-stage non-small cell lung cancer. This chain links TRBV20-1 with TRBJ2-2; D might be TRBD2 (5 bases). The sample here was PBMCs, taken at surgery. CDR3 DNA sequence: TGCAGTGCTAGACCAGCGGCGACCGGGGAGCTGTTTTTT. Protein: CSARPAATGELFF.